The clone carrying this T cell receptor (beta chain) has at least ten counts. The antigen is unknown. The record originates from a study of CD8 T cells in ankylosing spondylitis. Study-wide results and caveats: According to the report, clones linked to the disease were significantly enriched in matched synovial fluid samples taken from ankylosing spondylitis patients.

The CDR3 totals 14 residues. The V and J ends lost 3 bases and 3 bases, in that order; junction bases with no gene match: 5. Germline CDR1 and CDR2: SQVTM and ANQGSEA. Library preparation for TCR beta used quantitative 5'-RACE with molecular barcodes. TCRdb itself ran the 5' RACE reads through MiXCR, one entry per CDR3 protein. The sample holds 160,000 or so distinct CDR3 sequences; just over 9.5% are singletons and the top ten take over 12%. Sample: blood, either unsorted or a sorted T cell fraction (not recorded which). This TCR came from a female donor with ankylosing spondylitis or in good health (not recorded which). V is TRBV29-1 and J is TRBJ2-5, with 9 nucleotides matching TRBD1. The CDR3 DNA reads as TGCAGCGTTGACCTGTGGGACAGGGAAGAGACCCAGTACTTC. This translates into CSVDLWDREETQYF.